This entry is about one T cell receptor beta chain. Antigen: not known. CDR1 SGHDT and CDR2 YYEEEE come from the germline V gene. V dropped 2 bases and J dropped 0 bases, with 9 bases sitting between them. There are 15 residues in the CDR3. This specimen comes from a study of cytomegalovirus exposure and HLA in healthy donors. General study findings and limits: Associated with cytomegalovirus, according to the listing, were 150 to 200 TCR beta chains.

PCR used 60 Vbeta primers and 13 Jbeta primers. Sequencing used immunoSEQ multiplex PCR; TCRdb keeps in-frame clones, though not all of them. This table holds some 74,000 clones, 60% to 75% found once. Sequencing was performed on PBMCs. This receptor was obtained from a man aged 35 to 55 in good health and CMV-seropositive. The J gene is TRBJ2-1, the V gene TRBV5-6; D gene uncertain. The CDR3 DNA is TGTGCCAGCAGCTTATGGCAGGTCTCCTACAATGAGCAGTTCTTC. Amino acid sequence: CASSLWQVSYNEQFF.